Detailed here is one TCR beta chain. Its antigen is currently unknown. Treatment specified: some 20 received Ad26.COV2.S at low or high dose, single or two shots; five or six received placebo; per-sample allocation not given. On day 63 after the first injection, vaccine and placebo recipients gave samples. Donation was by an adult aged 18-55 years who was in Boston. The data stem from a study of Ad26.COV2.S vaccination and SARS-CoV-2 variants. Looking at the study overall: Intramuscularly, Ad26.COV2.S was given either once or twice, 56 days apart. Findings and limits, study-wide: Vaccine recipients and placebo recipients showed similar non-spike TCR breadth.

Libraries were prepared by immunoSEQ multiplex PCR; TCRdb keeps only in-frame clonotypes and omits some of them. The sample lists around 350,000 clones, around 83% occurring once. This specimen was peripheral blood, taken in a trial of Ad26.COV2.S vaccine versus placebo. The TCR sequence derives from a person aged 18-65 years who received the Ad26.COV2.S COVID-19 vaccine or a placebo.

The CDR3 DNA follows: TGTGCCATCAGTGGGACTAGCGGAGATACAGATACGCAGTATTTT. Its protein is CAISGTSGDTDTQYF. The J gene is TRBJ2-3, the V gene TRBV10-3, with 10 bases lining up with TRBD2. Germline trimming cut 4 bases from V and 3 bases from J; bases unmatched to any gene: 4. Looked up from germline, CDR1 is ENHRY and CDR2 is SYGVKD. This CDR3 is built from 15 residues.